Given below is one T cell receptor beta chain in context. There is no known antigen for this receptor. No much larger clonotype is one base removed from it; base qualities were not supplied. TCRbeta CDR3 regions were amplified from genomic DNA by means of the immunoSEQ Assay, a bias-controlled multiplex PCR. The authors' pipeline ran thus. The number of nucleated cells in each sample was estimated by amplification of reference gene primers within the assay. To quantify the absolute abundance of each unique TCRbeta CDR3 rearrangement, sequence reads were collapsed and filtered. For each sample, productive Simpson clonality was calculated as the square root of Simpson's diversity index over productive rearrangements. Drawn from immuneACCESS, this table holds only the in-frame rearrangements with V and J called that TCRdb kept. Clones are partly lost; checked studies trace under half to an unresolved V gene and leave the rest unexplained. That table furnishes V, J and clone size, whereas the DNA furnished D and trimming. Present in this sample are about 200,000 clones, approximately 86% of which were seen just once. Approximately 0.99% of the sample goes to the ten largest clones.

The data originate from a study of blood T cell repertoires in COVID-19 (dated by TCRdb to about 2020). Concerning the study at large: Samples from collaborators originated in the United States, Italy and Spain and spanned both the acute and convalescent phases of COVID-19. The prospective study material was composed of cDNA or gDNA derived from T cells, B-cell-depleted T cells, or PBMCs. The dataset comprised deeply sampled blood TCRbeta repertoires from subjects exposed to, actively infected with, or recovered from COVID-19. A freely available public database, intended as a resource for researchers studying the immune response to SARS-CoV-2, is where the repertoires were released. The samples were drawn from the first 160 participants of the ongoing ImmuneRACE study and from 950 to 1,500 subjects provided by 6 global collaborators. The sample metadata nearly always contained a de-identified subject ID, COVID-19 status, age in years and sex. HLA class I and class II types, where available, came from metadata supplied by the sample provider rather than from assay-based typing. Summary of the overall study and its limitations: Clinical and demographic metadata were provided uncurated, with the amount varying by source and participant.

At one collaborating source in Seattle, patients were enrolled during active infection and were followed longitudinally through the course of disease. Each collaborating institution followed its own protocols to collect whole blood in K2EDTA tubes. For TCRbeta analysis, collaborator samples were shipped as frozen whole blood, as isolated PBMCs, or as DNA extracted from either sample type. The clonotype comes from a man aged 55 to 69 with COVID-19, enrolled during active disease. The sample taken for sequencing was peripheral blood.

The DNA sequence follows: TGTGCCAGCAGTGGACAGGGGGCTAAGGGAACTGAAGCTTTCTTT. Its product reads: CASSGQGAKGTEAFF. The chain is encoded by TRBV2 joined to TRBJ1-1; 10 bases in between match TRBD1. After removal of 4 bases from V and 5 bases from J, the junction retains 7 bases not matched to a gene. CDR1 and CDR2, per the germline V gene, are SNHLY and FYNNEI. The CDR3 sequence holds 15 residues, the cysteine and phenylalanine included. The only DNA kept is the CDR3, 45 bases in frame from the first base.